This TCR beta chain derives from a study of blood T cell repertoires in COVID-19. Study-level information: PBMCs, B-cell-depleted T cells, or T cells were the source of the cDNA or gDNA that made up the material.

How the authors handled the data: Using reference gene primer amplification, nucleated cell counts were estimated. Clones were sequenced by immunoSEQ multiplex PCR, and TCRdb holds only the in-frame ones, with some missing. V and J calls and clone size are given by that table; D and trimming were obtained from the DNA. The sample has roughly 180,000 clones; 82% are singletons. Grouping used clinical history reported by participants in a survey and questionnaire. What the recovered Cohort 3 donors had was two negative PCRs, clearance, or symptom resolution. The CDR3 is 16 amino acids. V was pared by 8 bases and J by 0 bases, with 17 bases between. Germline-derived CDR1 and CDR2 are SGHTA and FQGTGA.

The chain couples TRBV7-3 to TRBJ2-1, with D possibly matching TRBD2 (6 bases). This sequence was found in a man aged 60 to 69 who had recovered from COVID-19. Sequenced input: PBMCs or T cells enriched from blood (not recorded which). The CDR3 loop is CASGMSGTHSYNEQFF. The CDR3 bases are TGTGCCAGCGGCATGTCCGGGACTCACTCCTACAATGAGCAGTTCTTC. Complete variable domain (other parts from reference TRBV7-3 and TRBJ2-1): GAGVSQTPSNKVTEKGKYVELRCDPISGHTALYWYRQSLGQGPEFLIYFQGTGAADDSGLPNDRFFAVRPEGSVSTLKIQRTERGDSAVYLCASGMSGTHSYNEQFFGPGTRLTVL.